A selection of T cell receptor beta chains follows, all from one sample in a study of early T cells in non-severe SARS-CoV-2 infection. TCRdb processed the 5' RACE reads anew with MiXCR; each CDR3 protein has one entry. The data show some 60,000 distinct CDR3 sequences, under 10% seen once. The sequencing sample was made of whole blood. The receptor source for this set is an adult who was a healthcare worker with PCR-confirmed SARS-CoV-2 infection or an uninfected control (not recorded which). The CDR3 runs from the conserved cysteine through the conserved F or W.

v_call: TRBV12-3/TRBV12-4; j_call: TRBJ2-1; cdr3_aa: CASSFLATSGRFYNEQFF
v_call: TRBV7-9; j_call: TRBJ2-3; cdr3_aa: CASSSGQYSDTQYF
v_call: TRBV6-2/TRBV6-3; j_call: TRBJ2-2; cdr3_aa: CASSWRERDTGELFF
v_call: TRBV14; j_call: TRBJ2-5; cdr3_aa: CASSQGRTSLVETQYF
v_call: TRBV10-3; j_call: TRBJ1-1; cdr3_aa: CAISYTGANTEAFF
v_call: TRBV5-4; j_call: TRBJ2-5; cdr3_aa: CASSFVGQETQYF
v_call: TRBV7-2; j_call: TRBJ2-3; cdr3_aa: CASSITGFTDTQYF
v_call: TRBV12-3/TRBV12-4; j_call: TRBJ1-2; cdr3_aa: CASSLGNPSYGYTF
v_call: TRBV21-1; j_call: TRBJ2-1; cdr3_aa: CVRIRLAGGEQFF
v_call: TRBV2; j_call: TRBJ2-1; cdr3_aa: CATGTYNEQFF
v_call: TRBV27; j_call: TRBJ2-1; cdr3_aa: CASSHAPSDSPFF
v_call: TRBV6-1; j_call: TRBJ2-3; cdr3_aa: CASSEGQGTDTQYF
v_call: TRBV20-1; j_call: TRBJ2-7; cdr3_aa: CSASDRAASRLGEQYF
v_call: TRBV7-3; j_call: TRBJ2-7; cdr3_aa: CASSLRRDSHEQYF
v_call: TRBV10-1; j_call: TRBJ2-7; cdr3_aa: CASSAGGDGLEQYF
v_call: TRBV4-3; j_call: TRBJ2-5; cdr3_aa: CASSQGFYGAETQYF
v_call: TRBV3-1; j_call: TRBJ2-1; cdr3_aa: CASGGLAVNEQFF
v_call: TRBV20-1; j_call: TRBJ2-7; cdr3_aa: CSASGSGQSYEQYF
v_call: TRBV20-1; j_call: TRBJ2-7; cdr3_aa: CSARSWTSGSHEQYF
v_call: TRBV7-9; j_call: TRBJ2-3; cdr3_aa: CASSGDRHTDTQYF
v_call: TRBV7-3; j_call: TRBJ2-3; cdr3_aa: CASSLDAAGLGTDTQYF
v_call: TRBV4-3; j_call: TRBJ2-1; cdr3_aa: CASSQALQGPAYNEQFF
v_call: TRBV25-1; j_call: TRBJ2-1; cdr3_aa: CASSPPAGAPHEQFF
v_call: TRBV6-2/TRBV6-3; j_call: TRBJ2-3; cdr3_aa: CASSSEGDTQYF
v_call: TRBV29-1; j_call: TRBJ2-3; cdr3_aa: CSVEEGRQGRTDTQYF
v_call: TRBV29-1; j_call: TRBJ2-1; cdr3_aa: CSAGTSGSYNEQFF
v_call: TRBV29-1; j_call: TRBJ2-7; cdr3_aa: CSAGQGGYEQYF
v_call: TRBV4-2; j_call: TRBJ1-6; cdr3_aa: CASSQSGQFNSPLHF
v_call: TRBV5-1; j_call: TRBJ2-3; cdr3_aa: CASSFQDTQYF
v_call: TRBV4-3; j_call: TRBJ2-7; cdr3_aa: CASSLRIEYEQYF
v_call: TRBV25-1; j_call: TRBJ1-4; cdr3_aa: CASSDSGRAEKLYF
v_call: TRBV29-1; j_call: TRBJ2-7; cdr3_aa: CSFGRGQGSYEQYF
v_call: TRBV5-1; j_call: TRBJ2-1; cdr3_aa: CASSAATSANYNEQFF
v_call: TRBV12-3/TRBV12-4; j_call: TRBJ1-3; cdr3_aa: CASSPTGASGNTIYF
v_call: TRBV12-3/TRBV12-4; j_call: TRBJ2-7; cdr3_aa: CASSLPRRSSYEQYF
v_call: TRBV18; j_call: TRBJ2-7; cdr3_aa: CASSPPSNEQYF
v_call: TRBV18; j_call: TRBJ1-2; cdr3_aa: CASSPPTGQGYYGYTF
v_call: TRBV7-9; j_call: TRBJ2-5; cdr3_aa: CASSFSTGTSGISETQYF
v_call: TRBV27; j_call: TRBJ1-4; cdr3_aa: CASSLSPLAGEKLFF
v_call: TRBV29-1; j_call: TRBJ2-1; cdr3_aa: CSVEAREQFF
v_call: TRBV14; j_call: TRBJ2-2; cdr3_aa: CATKELMNTGELYF
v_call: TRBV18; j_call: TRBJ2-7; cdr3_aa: CASSPTDRLHLYEQYF
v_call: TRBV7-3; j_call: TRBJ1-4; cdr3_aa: CASSLGSGQEEEKLFF
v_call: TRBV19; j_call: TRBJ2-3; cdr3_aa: CASSKDTDTQYF
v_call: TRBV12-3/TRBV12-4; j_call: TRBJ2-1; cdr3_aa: CASRGRGEQRYNEQFF
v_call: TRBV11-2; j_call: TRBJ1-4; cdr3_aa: CASSLTREKLFF
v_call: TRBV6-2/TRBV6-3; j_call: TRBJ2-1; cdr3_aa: CASSPLGAGGRYNEQFF
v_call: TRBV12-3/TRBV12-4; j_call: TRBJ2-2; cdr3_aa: CASKRAGDTGELFF
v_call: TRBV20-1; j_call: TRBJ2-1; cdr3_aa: CSAEPGLAASYNEQFF
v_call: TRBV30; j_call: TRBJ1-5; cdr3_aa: CAWGLGDSNQPQHF
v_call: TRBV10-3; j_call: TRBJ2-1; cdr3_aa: CAVYSGSINEQFF
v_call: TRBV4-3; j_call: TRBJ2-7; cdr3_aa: CASSQEHSRGYEQYF
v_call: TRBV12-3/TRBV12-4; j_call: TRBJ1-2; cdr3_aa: CASKRVGITGYTF